This T cell receptor (beta chain) was captured by sequencing in a study of control samples from healthy donors and cancer patients. This clone was picked up one time. Data came from immunoSEQ multiplex PCR; TCRdb stores just in-frame clones and leaves some out. The sample gives fewer than 45,000 clones, about 91% of which show up once; 20% to 25% is in the top ten. This CDR3 has 14 residues. Per germline, CDR1 MDHEN and CDR2 SYDVKM. V dropped 6 bases and J dropped 9; count of bases not matched to a gene: 14. Source material: PBMCs. This sequence was found in a woman between 35 and 50 years old with head and neck cancer. The rearrangement joins TRBV28 to TRBJ2-7, with TRBD1 matching over 7 bases. The DNA of the CDR3 is TGTGCCAGCAGAGGGGACAGTTACCTTTTTGGGCAGTACTTC. Amino acid sequence: CASRGDSYLFGQYF.